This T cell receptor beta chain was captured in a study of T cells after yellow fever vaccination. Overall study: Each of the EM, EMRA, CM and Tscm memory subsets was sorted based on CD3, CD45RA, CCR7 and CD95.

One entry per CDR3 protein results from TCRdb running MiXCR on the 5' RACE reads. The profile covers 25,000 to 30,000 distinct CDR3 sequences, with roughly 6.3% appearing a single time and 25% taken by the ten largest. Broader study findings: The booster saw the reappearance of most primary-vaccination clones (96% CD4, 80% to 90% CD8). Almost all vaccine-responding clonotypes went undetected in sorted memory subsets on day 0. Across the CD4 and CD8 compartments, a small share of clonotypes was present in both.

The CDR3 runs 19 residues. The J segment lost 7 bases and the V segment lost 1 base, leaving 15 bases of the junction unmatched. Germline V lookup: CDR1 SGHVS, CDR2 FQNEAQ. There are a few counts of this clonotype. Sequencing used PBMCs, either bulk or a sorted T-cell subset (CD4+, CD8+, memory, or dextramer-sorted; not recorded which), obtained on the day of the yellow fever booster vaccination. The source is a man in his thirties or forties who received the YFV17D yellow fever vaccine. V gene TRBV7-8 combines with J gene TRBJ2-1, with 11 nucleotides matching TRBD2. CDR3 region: CASSLVLGSGRGFRNEQFF. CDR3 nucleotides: TGTGCCAGCAGCTTAGTGCTTGGTAGCGGGAGGGGTTTTAGGAATGAGCAGTTCTTC.